Below are 17 T cell receptor beta chains sequenced from a single sample in a study of T cells in Graves' hyperthyroidism and ophthalmopathy (dated by TCRdb to the late 2010s). The receptor library was made with multiplex PCR. The sample was run on an Illumina HiSeq 2000. The TCR beta CDR3 regions were amplified from RNA transcripts. For the first round of RT-PCR on the TCR CDR3, the HTBI primer set was used together with the Qiagen OneStep RT-PCR kit. TCRdb cleaned the public reads at Q25 with fastp, built clones with MiXCR and kept in-frame beta chains. Each CDR3 protein appears once, grouped with its most common genes and DNA. This sample is represented by 450,000 to 600,000 distinct CDR3 sequences; around 13% of them were singletons. In total, the top ten clones hold approximately 13% of the sample. Sample: blood. The origin of the receptors is a woman in her thirties or forties with Graves' hyperthyroidism.

This clonotype was seen at least ten times. V usage is TRBV20-1 and J usage is TRBJ2-5, with D possibly TRBD2 on 7 matching bases. V was cut by 3 bases and J by 5 bases, with 10 bases left in between. This CDR3 has 12 residues. Germline lookup yields CDR1 DFQATT and CDR2 SNEGSKA (reference sequence). CDR3 sequence reads: CSASSGGETQYF. The CDR3 DNA is TGCAGTGCTAGCTCGGGGGGCGAGACCCAGTACTTC.

This clonotype was detected many times. V usage is TRBV3-1 and J usage is TRBJ2-1, with 13 bases fitting TRBD2. V was clipped by 4 bases and J by 9 bases; unmatched bases: 6. Germline-derived CDR1 and CDR2 are LGHDT and YNNKEL (reference sequence). This CDR3 has 15 residues. The DNA for the CDR3 is TGTGCCAGCAGCCCTGGACTAGCGGGAGAGGCTGAGCAGTTCTTC. Translation: CASSPGLAGEAEQFF.

This clonotype was detected many times. The rearrangement uses TRBV12-3 or TRBV12-4 and TRBJ2-1; D not certain. Between the trimmed V and J ends, which lost 2 bases and 9 bases, there was a span of 8 bases. The CDR3 is 12 residues long. Written as DNA, the CDR3 is TGTGCCAGCAGTTTATCAGTAGGTGAGCAGTTCTTC. Translated, it gives CASSLSVGEQFF.

This rearrangement joins TRBV6-2 or TRBV6-3 to TRBJ2-5; D possibly corresponds to TRBD1 (7 bases). Per germline, CDR1 MNHEY and CDR2 SVGEGT. There are 14 residues in the CDR3. V was pared by 7 bases and J by 7 bases, with 19 bases between. Written as DNA, the CDR3 is TGTGCCAGCACATCTTCGGGGGACAGACGGACCCAGTACTTC. It encodes CASTSSGDRRTQYF.

This clonotype was counted many times. This chain links TRBV3-1 with TRBJ2-7, with TRBD2 matching over 10 bases. V dropped 1 base and J dropped 4; count of bases not matched to a gene: 4. The CDR3 spans 15 residues. Germline lookup yields CDR1 LGHDT and CDR2 YNNKEL (reference sequence). The CDR3 here is CASSQGGLAFYEQYF. In DNA form, the CDR3 reads TGTGCCAGCAGCCAAGGGGGACTAGCGTTTTACGAGCAGTACTTC.

V gene TRBV5-5 combines with J gene TRBJ2-3; maybe TRBD1 (6 bases). The V end was cut by 2 bases, the J end by 2 bases, with 15 bases between. Germline loops: CDR1 SGHKS, CDR2 YYEKEE (reference sequence). The CDR3 covers 16 residues. The CDR3 nucleotides read TGTGCCAGCAGCTTTACAGGGTCTCCAATCACAGATACGCAGTATTTT. Translated: CASSFTGSPITDTQYF.

The V call is TRBV6-2 or TRBV6-3, the J call TRBJ2-1; D may correspond to TRBD1 or TRBD2 (5 bases each). In germline, CDR1 is MNHEY, CDR2 SVGEGT. The CDR3 covers 14 residues. The germline V and J ends were trimmed by 5 bases and 3 bases, with 11 bases remaining between them. CDR3 amino acids: CASSVLGVYNEQFF. As DNA, the CDR3 is TGTGCCAGCAGTGTACTAGGGGTCTACAATGAGCAGTTCTTC.

V gene TRBV20-1 combines with J gene TRBJ2-7; 10 positions agree with TRBD2. The CDR3 sequence is 14 residues long. The germline V gene encodes CDR1 DFQATT and CDR2 SNEGSKA (reference sequence). Losses at the gene ends were 5 bases for V and 7 bases for J; bases not matched to a gene: 11. As DNA, the CDR3 is TGCAGTGCTCCCATTCAACTAGCGGGAATGGAGCAGTACTTC. Translating it yields CSAPIQLAGMEQYF.

This clonotype was recorded at least ten times. At one end the junction does not follow the germline gene, possibly because of a read error. The V and J genes are TRBV10-3 and TRBJ2-3; 10 bases match TRBD2. The CDR3 covers 16 residues. Germline-derived CDR1 and CDR2 are ENHRY and SYGVKD. The chain's CDR3 is CAVRQRAGGFTDTQYF. In DNA form, the CDR3 reads TGTGCCGTCAGGCAGCGAGCGGGAGGGTTCACAGATACGCAGTATTTT.

Turning to this clonotype: This sequence may be a read error, since a much larger clone differs from it by one base. J is TRBJ1-1 and V is TRBV19; D is perhaps TRBD1 (6 bases). Germline loops: CDR1 LNHDA, CDR2 SQIVND (reference sequence). CDR3 length: 15 amino acids. The CDR3 here is CASNLDSARDTKAFF. DNA for the CDR3: TGTGCCAGTAATTTGGACAGCGCTCGGGACACTAAAGCTTTCTTT.

Worth noting for this clonotype: A much larger clone lies one base from this, so it may be a read error. The chain has TRBV28 and TRBJ1-5, with 7 bases matching TRBD1. The CDR3 covers 15 residues. The V segment lost 6 bases and the J segment 5 bases; nucleotides outside the gene matches: 10. CDR1 is MDHEN and CDR2 is SYDVKM in the germline V gene. The CDR3 sequence is CASRSQGGADQPQHF. DNA for the CDR3: TGTGCCAGCAGAAGTCAAGGGGGCGCGGATCAGCCCCAGCATTTT.

For this clonotype: A much bigger clone sits one base away, suggesting this may be a read error. The chain employs TRBV2 and TRBJ2-7, with 7 positions matching TRBD2. The CDR3 runs 14 residues. Germline CDR1 is SNHLY and CDR2 is FYNNEI. The CDR3 nucleotides read TGTGCCAGCAGGGGGGAGGGCGGTCCCTACGAGCAGTGCTTC. Its protein product is CASRGEGGPYEQCF.

This clonotype was seen more than once but under ten times. The rearrangement uses TRBV10-3 and TRBJ2-3, with TRBD2 matching 13 bases. In germline, CDR1 is ENHRY, CDR2 SYGVKD. The J segment lost 4 bases and the V segment lost 6 bases, leaving 10 bases of the junction unmatched. The CDR3 consists of 17 residues. The chain's CDR3 is CAISALQLAGGADTQYF. The DNA for the CDR3 is TGTGCCATCAGCGCGCTCCAACTAGCGGGAGGGGCAGATACGCAGTATTTT.

CDR3 DNA: TGTGCCAGCAGCGCCGGGACAGGGGCGCGAGGCACCGGGGAGCTGTTTTTT. Residues: CASSAGTGARGTGELFF. This chain connects TRBV13 to TRBJ2-2; 10 bases are a match to TRBD1. Germline V gene sequence: CDR1 PRHDT, CDR2 FYEKMQ (reference sequence). The CDR3 spans 17 residues. V shed 5 bases and J 4 bases; nucleotides not matched to a gene: 10.

This clonotype was recorded many times. The gene calls are TRBV30 and TRBJ1-5; no clear D gene. The CDR3 is made up of 14 amino acids. The V and J ends lost 0 bases and 6 bases respectively, with 12 bases between them. From germline, CDR1 is GTSNPN and CDR2 SVGIG (reference sequence). The CDR3, as DNA: TGTGCCTGGAGTGTACATGCGGGCATTCAGCCCCAGCATTTT. This encodes CAWSVHAGIQPQHF.

In this sample, this clonotype turned up many times. The genes are TRBV12-3 or TRBV12-4 and TRBJ2-3; D gene ambiguous. V was clipped by 9 bases and J by 0 bases, with 13 bases between them. CDR3 length: 14 amino acids. CDR3 sequence: CAREKGVSTDTQYF. The CDR3 DNA reads as TGTGCCAGGGAGAAGGGCGTTAGCACAGATACGCAGTATTTT.

In this sample, this clonotype turned up many times. The chain recombines TRBV3-1 with TRBJ2-1; no firm D call. V lost 6 bases to trimming and J lost 12 bases, with 15 bases between them. Germline CDR1 is LGHDT and CDR2 is YNNKEL (reference sequence). The CDR3 consists of 12 residues. The CDR3 DNA follows: TGTGCCAGCAGACGAGGAGCAGATACGCAGTTCTTC. Residues: CASRRGADTQFF.